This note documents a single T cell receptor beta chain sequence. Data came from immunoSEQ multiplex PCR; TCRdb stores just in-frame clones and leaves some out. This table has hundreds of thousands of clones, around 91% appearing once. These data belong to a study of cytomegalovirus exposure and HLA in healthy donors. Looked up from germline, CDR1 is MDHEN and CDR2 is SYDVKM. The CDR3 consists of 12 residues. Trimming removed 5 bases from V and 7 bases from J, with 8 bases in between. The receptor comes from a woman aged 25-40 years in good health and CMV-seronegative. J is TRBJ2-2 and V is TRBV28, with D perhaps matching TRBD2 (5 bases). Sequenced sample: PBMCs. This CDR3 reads CASSQRVGELFF. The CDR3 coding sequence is TGTGCCAGCAGTCAGAGGGTCGGGGAGCTGTTTTTT.